The 29 T cell receptor beta chains below were found in one sample sequenced in a study of blood T cell repertoires in COVID-19. Repertoires were generated with immunoSEQ multiplex PCR, while TCRdb's copy carries only in-frame clones and drops some. The top ten hold 1% to 1.3% of the sample, which has 400,000 or so clones, 85% to 90% seen once. Sequencing was performed on PBMCs or T cells enriched from blood (not recorded which). These TCRs come from a man aged 25-45 years who had recovered from COVID-19.

The table lists this clone with a few counts. The chain couples TRBV5-6 to TRBJ1-2; no clear D gene. The CDR3 spans 15 residues. Germline V gene lookup returns CDR1 SGHDT and CDR2 YYEEEE. Between the trimmed V and J ends, which lost 4 bases and 0 bases, there was a span of 13 bases. The CDR3 loop is CASSPESGSNYGYTF. The CDR3 DNA sequence: TGTGCCAGCAGCCCCGAATCAGGTTCTAACTATGGCTACACCTTC.

The chain uses TRBV15 and TRBJ2-1; no clear D. V gave up 0 bases and J gave up 5 bases, with 14 bases separating them. This CDR3 spans 16 amino acids. Germline V gene data show CDR1 as LNHNV and CDR2 as YYDKDF (reference sequence). DNA of the CDR3: TGTGCCACCAGCAGAGACGGAAGACTGGTCGACAATGAGCAGTTCTTC. It is translated as CATSRDGRLVDNEQFF.

This chain joins TRBV5-1 and TRBJ1-1; TRBD1 agrees at 8 bases. The germline CDR1 and CDR2 sequences are SGHRS and YFSETQ. Losses at the gene ends were 7 bases for V and 0 bases for J; bases not matched to a gene: 8. The CDR3 loop spans 15 amino acids. As DNA, the CDR3 is TGCGCCAGCGCGGAGGGGACAGGAATGAACACTGAAGCTTTCTTT. Encoded protein: CASAEGTGMNTEAFF.

Note on this clone: One end of the junction is discordant with germline, which a read error may explain. The J gene is TRBJ1-1, the V gene TRBV5-1; D ambiguous. Germline V CDR1 and CDR2: SGHRS, YFSETQ. The CDR3 covers 13 residues. This chain's CDR3 is CASSLGGNSEAFF. Written as DNA, the CDR3 is TGCGCCAGCAGCTTGGGAGGGAACAGTGAAGCTTTCTTT.

The chain recombines TRBV18 with TRBJ2-7, with a tentative D call TRBD2 (5 bases). The V end lost 1 base, the J end lost 5 bases, and 15 bases lay between the germline ends. CDR3 size: 15 residues. Germline values: CDR1 KGHSH, CDR2 LQKENI. The CDR3 DNA is TGTGCCAGCTCACCACAGGCTTCGGCGGGCCACGAGCAGTACTTC. Its translation: CASSPQASAGHEQYF.

The rearrangement links TRBV29-1 to TRBJ1-1, with TRBD1 matching 7 bases. The CDR3 contains 13 residues. V was clipped by 5 bases and J by 1 base; unmatched bases: 4. The germline V gene encodes CDR1 SQVTM and CDR2 ANQGSEA. CDR3 nucleotide sequence: TGCAGCGTTTGGGACAGTAAGAACACTGAAGCTTTCTTT. It yields the protein CSVWDSKNTEAFF.

The rearrangement uses TRBV19 and TRBJ2-1; TRBD1 matches 7 bases. Germline-derived CDR1 and CDR2 are LNHDA and SQIVND (reference sequence). V shed 3 bases and J 4 bases; nucleotides not matched to a gene: 6. The CDR3 covers 15 residues. CDR3: CASSIGDSLYNEQFF. The DNA for the CDR3 is TGTGCCAGTAGTATTGGGGACAGCCTATACAATGAGCAGTTCTTC.

The chain uses TRBV5-5 and TRBJ2-1; TRBD2 agrees at 11 bases. CDR3 length equals 16 residues. Looked up from germline, CDR1 is SGHKS and CDR2 is YYEKEE (reference sequence). V lost 3 bases to trimming and J lost 4 bases; unmatched junction nucleotides: 6. In DNA, the CDR3 is TGTGCCAGCAGCTCCAGACTAGCGGGACCGTACAATGAGCAGTTCTTC. Its protein product is CASSSRLAGPYNEQFF.

The V and J genes are TRBV6-5 and TRBJ1-4, with no clear D. This CDR3 has 14 residues. Germline V CDR1 and CDR2: MNHEY, SVGAGI. V was shortened by 6 bases and J by 8 bases, with 16 bases between the two germline ends. As DNA, the CDR3 is TGTGCCAGCAGCATACTGGAGCGCGTGGAAAAACTGTTTTTT. Residues: CASSILERVEKLFF.

This chain connects TRBV3-1 (or the pseudogene TRBV3-2) to TRBJ2-3; the D gene is possibly TRBD1 (5 bases). The germline gives CDR1 LGHDT, CDR2 YNNKEL (reference sequence). Trimming took 4 bases from V and 1 from J, leaving 15 bases between them. CDR3 length: 16 amino acids. The CDR3 protein is CASSLPQGGGTDTQYF. The CDR3 DNA sequence: TGTGCCAGCAGCCTTCCGCAGGGTGGGGGCACAGATACGCAGTATTTT.

The chain recombines TRBV19 with TRBJ2-2, with 14 bases lining up with TRBD2. CDR1 is LNHDA, CDR2 SQIVND, per germline (reference sequence). CDR3 size: 19 residues. V lost 4 bases, J lost 0 bases, and 7 bases stayed unmatched. This CDR3 reads CASSTRGLAGVANTGELFF. Here the CDR3 DNA reads TGTGCCAGTAGTACACGGGGACTAGCGGGAGTTGCGAACACCGGGGAGCTGTTTTTT. The whole variable domain, remainder taken from reference TRBV19 and TRBJ2-2, is DGGITQSPKYLFRKEGQNVTLSCEQNLNHDAMYWYRQDPGQGLRLIYYSQIVNDFQKGDIAEGYSVSREKKESFPLTVTSAQKNPTAFYLCASSTRGLAGVANTGELFFGEGSRLTVL.

The CDR3 sequence: CAISIGGIGELFF. The CDR3 coding sequence is TGTGCCATCAGTATAGGGGGCATCGGGGAGCTGTTTTTT. V gene TRBV10-3 combines with J gene TRBJ2-2; TRBD1 agrees at 7 bases. V was pared by 5 bases and J by 7 bases, with 4 bases of the junction left unmatched. This CDR3 has 13 residues. The germline gives CDR1 ENHRY, CDR2 SYGVKD.

The rearrangement links TRBV7-9 to TRBJ2-1; 8 nucleotides match TRBD2. This CDR3 has 14 amino acids. The germline V gene has CDR1 SEHNR and CDR2 FQNEAQ (reference sequence). The V and J ends lost 6 bases and 7 bases, in that order; junction bases with no gene match: 8. CDR3 protein: CASRQAGVVNEQFF. For the CDR3, the DNA is TGTGCCAGCAGACAAGCGGGAGTGGTTAATGAGCAGTTCTTC. The complete variable domain, with remaining parts taken from reference TRBV7-9 and TRBJ2-1, reads DTGVSQNPRHKITKRGQNVTFRCDPISEHNRLYWYRQTLGQGPEFLTYFQNEAQLEKSRLLSDRFSAERPKGSFSTLEIQRTEQGDSAMYLCASRQAGVVNEQFFGPGTRLTVL.

On this clone itself: Other DNA sequences in the same sample also yield this CDR3. The chain is built from TRBV12-3 or TRBV12-4 and TRBJ2-2; D uncertain. The CDR3 runs to 11 residues. Between the trimmed V and J ends, which lost 5 bases and 6 bases, there was a span of 4 bases. Here the CDR3 reads CASSPAGELFF. Written as DNA, the CDR3 is TGTGCCAGCAGTCCGGCCGGGGAGCTGTTTTTT.

The sample holds one count of this clone. J is TRBJ1-6 and V is TRBV4-1; no clear D gene. The germline CDR1 and CDR2 sequences are MGHRA and YSYEKL. Trimming pared 0 bases from V and 9 bases from J, leaving 15 bases between. The CDR3 extends over 16 amino acids. The CDR3 coding sequence is TGCGCCAGCAGCCAAGATTTTTTGGGAGGGCGTTCACCCCTCCACTTT. Translation gives CASSQDFLGGRSPLHF.

The J gene is TRBJ1-1, the V gene TRBV6-5; possible D gene TRBD1, 6 bases. The CDR3 consists of 15 residues. Per germline, CDR1 MNHEY and CDR2 SVGAGI. V lost 0 bases to trimming and J lost 0 bases, with 8 bases between them. For the CDR3, the DNA is TGTGCCAGCAGTTACTCGGGGGCTATGAACACTGAAGCTTTCTTT. Translated, it gives CASSYSGAMNTEAFF.

V and J are TRBV6-5 and TRBJ1-4; 7 bases align to TRBD1. Germline V gene sequence: CDR1 MNHEY, CDR2 SVGAGI. CDR3 length: 15 amino acids. V gave up 2 bases and J gave up 8 bases; unmatched junction bases: 8. This chain's CDR3 is CASSYVQGNPEKLFF. For the CDR3, the DNA is TGTGCCAGCAGTTACGTACAGGGGAACCCAGAAAAACTGTTTTTT.

As for this clone: Other DNA sequences from this sample encode an identical CDR3 as well. The V gene is TRBV18, the J gene TRBJ2-7; the D is unclear. Germline-derived CDR1 and CDR2 are KGHSH and LQKENI. V was trimmed by 3 bases and J by 6 bases, leaving 9 bases between them. This CDR3 comprises 12 residues. The CDR3 DNA reads as TGTGCCAGCTCACCTATGGGCTCCGAGCAGTACTTC. It encodes CASSPMGSEQYF. The full variable domain, completed using reference TRBV18 and TRBJ2-7, is NAGVMQNPRHLVRRRGQEARLRCSPMKGHSHVYWYRQLPEEGLKFMVYLQKENIIDESGMPKERFSAEFPKEGPSILRIQQVVRGDSAAYFCASSPMGSEQYFGPGTRLTVT.

The genes are TRBV12-3 or TRBV12-4 and TRBJ1-1; unclear D gene. V was cut by 6 bases and J by 4 bases, with 12 bases left in between. The CDR3 extends over 13 amino acids. The CDR3 sequence: CASSGISGTEAFF. The DNA of the CDR3 is TGTGCCAGCAGCGGAATATCGGGCACTGAAGCTTTCTTT.

A single count supports this clone. The gene calls are TRBV11-2 and TRBJ2-1, with 13 bases matching TRBD2. CDR1 is SGHAT and CDR2 is FQNNGV in the germline V gene. The CDR3 is 17 residues long. The V and J ends lost 5 bases and 7 bases, in that order; junction bases with no gene match: 11. The CDR3 coding sequence is TGTGCCAGCAGCCCCTGGACTAGCGGGAGCTCTGGAAATGAGCAGTTCTTC. Its protein product is CASSPWTSGSSGNEQFF.

This chain links TRBV5-1 with TRBJ2-7; TRBD2 might be the D (6 bases). Trimming took off 2 bases at V and 7 bases at J, with 7 bases between the two ends. Germline values: CDR1 SGHRS, CDR2 YFSETQ. The CDR3 covers 11 residues. For the CDR3, the DNA is TGCGCCAGCAGCTTTGCGGGAGAGCAGTACTTC. Translated: CASSFAGEQYF. Full variable domain (remainder filled in from reference TRBV5-1 and TRBJ2-7): KAGVTQTPRYLIKTRGQQVTLSCSPISGHRSVSWYQQTPGQGLQFLFEYFSETQRNKGNFPGRFSGRQFSNSRSEMNVSTLELGDSALYLCASSFAGEQYFGPGTRLTVT.

V and J are TRBV7-6 and TRBJ1-5, with TRBD1 identical over 7 bases. Losses at the gene ends were 5 bases for V and 4 bases for J; bases not matched to a gene: 2. CDR1 is SGHVS and CDR2 is FNYEAQ in the germline V gene. The CDR3 runs to 13 residues. The CDR3 reads CASSQTGNQPQHF. The CDR3 DNA reads TGTGCCAGCAGCCAGACAGGGAATCAGCCCCAGCATTTT.

The chain links TRBV4-1 to TRBJ2-3; TRBD2 agrees at 11 bases. From germline, CDR1 is MGHRA and CDR2 YSYEKL. The CDR3 runs 16 residues. V was clipped by 6 bases and J by 4 bases; unmatched bases: 9. The CDR3 nucleotides are TGCGCCAGCAGACAAATACCACTAGCGGGAGCAGATACGCAGTATTTT. It codes for CASRQIPLAGADTQYF.

A few counts support this clone. The rearrangement uses TRBV5-1 and TRBJ1-5; 9 nucleotides agree with TRBD1. Trimming cost V 4 bases and J 0 bases; bases outside gene matches: 8. This CDR3 has 17 amino acids. The germline gives CDR1 SGHRS, CDR2 YFSETQ. The chain's CDR3 is CASSPGQGSYSNQPQHF. The CDR3 nucleotides are TGCGCCAGCAGCCCGGGACAGGGCTCATATAGCAATCAGCCCCAGCATTTT. The full variable domain, completed using reference TRBV5-1 and TRBJ1-5, is KAGVTQTPRYLIKTRGQQVTLSCSPISGHRSVSWYQQTPGQGLQFLFEYFSETQRNKGNFPGRFSGRQFSNSRSEMNVSTLELGDSALYLCASSPGQGSYSNQPQHFGDGTRLSIL.

The chain links TRBV6-1 to TRBJ1-1; D is perhaps TRBD1 (5 bases). V lost 7 bases to trimming and J lost 6 bases, with 15 bases between them. The germline CDR1 and CDR2 sequences are MNHNS and SASEGT. CDR3 length equals 13 residues. The CDR3: CASTDTSRAEAFF. As DNA, the CDR3 is TGTGCCAGCACGGACACCTCCAGGGCTGAAGCTTTCTTT.

The rearrangement uses TRBV11-2 and TRBJ1-6; D gene uncertain. CDR1 is SGHAT, CDR2 FQNNGV, per germline. The CDR3 sequence is 16 residues long. V dropped 3 bases and J dropped 0 bases, with 9 bases sitting between them. CDR3: CASSLGAGSYNSPLHF. The CDR3 DNA reads TGTGCCAGCAGCTTGGGCGCAGGCTCCTATAATTCACCCCTCCACTTT.

This sequence joins TRBV13 and TRBJ2-1, with D perhaps TRBD1 (6 bases). V lost 6 bases and J 1 base, leaving 13 bases between the germline ends. CDR1 is PRHDT, CDR2 FYEKMQ, per germline (reference sequence). The CDR3 extends over 15 amino acids. CDR3 DNA sequence: TGTGCCAGCAGAAACAGGGTTTTGTCCTACAATGAGCAGTTCTTC. This encodes CASRNRVLSYNEQFF.

V and J are TRBV28 and TRBJ1-2; 7 nucleotides align to TRBD1. The germline V gene has CDR1 MDHEN and CDR2 SYDVKM. CDR3 length: 13 amino acids. J gave up 7 bases and V 5 bases, and 7 bases lay outside the gene matches. CDR3 protein: CASSVPNRGGYTF. The CDR3 coding sequence is TGTGCCAGCAGTGTACCCAACAGGGGTGGCTACACCTTC.

The V gene is TRBV19, the J gene TRBJ1-4; unclear D gene. There are 16 residues in the CDR3. The V gene's germline CDR1 is LNHDA and CDR2 SQIVND (reference sequence). V shed 5 bases and J shed 8 bases, with 21 bases lying between them. The CDR3 DNA sequence: TGTGCCAGTAGTGCCGCTTATGAGGGTATTGTCGAAAAACTGTTTTTT. Translation: CASSAAYEGIVEKLFF.